The 4 T cell receptor beta chains in this list originate from one sample, sequenced in a study of response to subunit inactivated influenza vaccine. One entry per CDR3 protein results from TCRdb running MiXCR on the RT-PCR reads. The table has about 650,000 distinct CDR3 sequences, around 13% seen once. The sequences come from PBMCs from blood, collected 14 to 15 days before vaccination. The receptors derive from a man between 45 and 60 years old who received an inactivated influenza vaccine.

This clonotype was counted only a few times. This chain joins TRBV2 and TRBJ2-7; 7 nucleotides line up with TRBD2. There are 16 residues in the CDR3. V dropped 7 bases and J dropped 9; count of bases not matched to a gene: 21. Germline values: CDR1 SNHLY, CDR2 FYNNEI. The CDR3 spells CASTASSPTTTSVQYF. The CDR3 DNA follows: TGTGCCAGCACGGCCAGCAGTCCGACAACAACTAGCGTGCAGTACTTC. Full variable domain (remainder filled in from reference TRBV2 and TRBJ2-7): EPEVTQTPSHQVTQMGQEVILRCVPISNHLYFYWYRQILGQKVEFLVSFYNNEISEKSEIFDDQFSVERPDGSNFTLKIRSTKLEDSAMYFCASTASSPTTTSVQYFGPGTRLTVT.

This clonotype was seen a few times. This sequence joins TRBV20-1 and TRBJ2-5; D is unclear. CDR3 length equals 11 residues. V lost 6 bases, J lost 13 bases, and 18 bases lay in between. CDR1 is DFQATT, CDR2 SNEGSKA, per germline (reference sequence). The CDR3 loop reads CSAEDQAVRYF. The CDR3 nucleotides are TGCAGTGCCGAGGACCAGGCCGTTCGGTACTTC.

This clonotype was seen a handful of times. This sequence joins TRBV20-1 and TRBJ2-7; TRBD1 aligns across 7 bases. CDR1 is DFQATT and CDR2 is SNEGSKA in the germline V gene (reference sequence). The trim removed 2 bases at V and 0 bases at J, leaving 4 bases unmatched. The CDR3 loop spans 14 amino acids. The CDR3 nucleotides read TGCAGTGCTAGAAATAGGGACAGCTCCTACGAGCAGTACTTC. Protein product: CSARNRDSSYEQYF.

This clonotype was observed a handful of times. The V and J genes are TRBV6-1 and TRBJ1-5; D is ambiguous. In germline, CDR1 is MNHNS, CDR2 SASEGT. Trimming shortened V by 4 bases and J by 0 bases, and 7 bases separated the two germline ends. The length of the CDR3 is 14 residues. The CDR3 spells CASSGSFSNQPQHF. For the CDR3, the DNA is TGTGCCAGCAGTGGGAGTTTTAGCAATCAGCCCCAGCATTTT.